Below, one TCR beta chain is given with its context. The data are from a study of blood T cell repertoires in COVID-19. Study context: The analysed material was cDNA or gDNA that came from T cells, B-cell-depleted T cells, or PBMCs.

Germline CDR1 is SGHTA and CDR2 is FQGTGA. This CDR3 is built from 15 residues. V was trimmed by 0 bases and J by 5 bases, leaving 13 bases between them. Authors' methods: Reference gene primer amplification yielded estimated nucleated cell counts. Generated by immunoSEQ multiplex PCR, the TCRdb table keeps only in-frame clones and is missing some. V and J calls and clone size are those listed in that table; D and trimming were worked out from the DNA. Of 70,000 to 95,000 clones in the sample, roughly nine tenths are singletons; the top ten hold roughly 4.9%. The chain has TRBV7-3 and TRBJ2-5; TRBD2 might be the D (6 bases). The sample consisted of peripheral blood. This clonotype was sampled from a woman of 80 years or more with active COVID-19. The CDR3 reads CASSLTGLGGETQYF. The DNA for the CDR3 is TGTGCCAGCAGCTTAACGGGACTTGGGGGTGAGACCCAGTACTTC.